The 20 T cell receptor beta chains in this list originate from one sample, sequenced in a study of early T cells in non-severe SARS-CoV-2 infection. TCRdb fed the 5' RACE reads into MiXCR, producing one record per CDR3 protein. The table records 32,000 or so distinct CDR3 sequences, approximately 5.9% of them present only once. Sequenced: whole blood. All receptors come from an adult who was a healthcare worker with PCR-confirmed SARS-CoV-2 infection or an uninfected control (not recorded which).

The sample holds many counts of this clonotype. CDR3 nucleotides: TGTGCCAGCAGCTTAGTGTCAGGGAACCAGCCCCAGCATTTT. Its translation is CASSLVSGNQPQHF. The chain is built from TRBV11-2 and TRBJ1-5, with D perhaps TRBD1 (5 bases). This CDR3 is 14 amino acids long. V was clipped by 1 base and J by 7 bases, with 11 bases between them. Germline V gene lookup returns CDR1 SGHAT and CDR2 FQNNGV.

The chain combines TRBV10-1 with TRBJ2-7; no clear D. CDR1 is WNHNN and CDR2 is SYGVQD in the germline V gene (reference sequence). The CDR3 sequence is 15 residues long. Trimming took off 0 bases at V and 4 bases at J, with 13 bases between the two ends. CDR3 sequence reads: CASSESLRLPYEQYF. The CDR3 DNA reads as TGCGCCAGCAGTGAGTCTTTACGGCTTCCTTACGAGCAGTACTTC.

With regard to this clonotype: A much larger clone lies a single base off, so this may be a read error. V and J are TRBV29-1 and TRBJ1-2; tentative D call: TRBD1 (6 bases). The CDR3 loop spans 11 amino acids. Looked up from germline, CDR1 is SQVTM and CDR2 is ANQGSEA. CDR3 region: CSPGARYGFTF. The CDR3 bases are TGCAGCCCGGGGGCACGGTATGGCTTCACCTTC.

Ten or more counts support this clonotype. The chain joins TRBV29-1 to TRBJ2-7, with 7 positions matching TRBD1. The length of the CDR3 is 16 residues. From germline, CDR1 is SQVTM and CDR2 ANQGSEA. Germline trimming cut 5 bases from V and 2 bases from J; bases unmatched to any gene: 15. In DNA, the CDR3 is TGCAGCGTTTCCGCTGACAGGGTCGGTCTCCCCTACGAGCAGTACTTC. Amino acid sequence: CSVSADRVGLPYEQYF.

This clonotype was recorded many times. The V call is TRBV30, the J call TRBJ1-1; TRBD1 is a possible D gene (6 bases). Deletions cut 1 base from V and 0 bases from J, with 6 bases between. Germline loops: CDR1 GTSNPN, CDR2 SVGIG (reference sequence). The CDR3 has 13 residues. The CDR3 loop is CAWSGDMNTEAFF. The CDR3 DNA follows: TGTGCCTGGAGTGGGGACATGAACACTGAAGCTTTCTTT.

This clonotype was picked up many times. The chain combines TRBV6-5 with TRBJ2-3; D gene unclear. CDR3 size: 15 residues. Looked up from germline, CDR1 is MNHEY and CDR2 is SVGAGI. Trimming removed 6 bases from V and 4 bases from J, with 17 bases in between. CDR3 residues: CASSRVLGEADTQYF. DNA for the CDR3: TGTGCCAGCAGCCGGGTTCTCGGAGAAGCAGATACGCAGTATTTT.

This clonotype was observed at least ten times. This chain joins TRBV9 and TRBJ1-1; no clear D. The germline V and J ends were trimmed by 4 bases and 3 bases, with 19 bases remaining between them. The CDR3 runs 16 residues. Germline values: CDR1 SGDLS, CDR2 YYNGEE. CDR3 sequence reads: CASSPPILREDTEAFF. The CDR3 DNA reads TGTGCCAGCAGCCCCCCAATTCTTAGGGAGGACACTGAAGCTTTCTTT.

In its sample, this clonotype was seen many times. V and J are TRBV6-5 and TRBJ2-1; unclear D gene. Trimming took off 0 bases at V and 0 bases at J, with 6 bases between the two ends. From germline, CDR1 is MNHEY and CDR2 SVGAGI. The CDR3 length is 15 residues. This CDR3 is CASSYSGGSYNEQFF. The CDR3 DNA reads TGTGCCAGCAGTTACTCGGGCGGCTCCTACAATGAGCAGTTCTTC.

The chain carries TRBV20-1 and TRBJ2-2; tentatively, D is TRBD1 (6 bases). This CDR3 is 13 amino acids long. V lost 4 bases, J lost 1 base, and 7 bases lay in between. Germline V gene lookup returns CDR1 DFQATT and CDR2 SNEGSKA (reference sequence). The CDR3 sequence: CSAMGQNTGELFF. For the CDR3, the DNA is TGCAGTGCTATGGGACAGAACACCGGGGAGCTGTTTTTT.

Ten or more counts support this clonotype. The rearrangement uses TRBV9 and TRBJ2-6; D remains unclear. This CDR3 comprises 15 residues. V shed 3 bases and J shed 0 bases, with 7 bases lying between them. CDR1 and CDR2 (germline): SGDLS, YYNGEE. DNA of the CDR3: TGTGCCAGCAGCGATCACCTCTCTGGGGCCAACGTCCTGACTTTC. Translating gives CASSDHLSGANVLTF.

This clonotype was seen more than once but under ten times. The chain has TRBV28 and TRBJ2-2, with 10 nucleotides matching TRBD2. V trimming: 3 bases; J trimming: 6 bases; junction bases outside the gene matches: 4. The CDR3 sequence is 15 residues long. Germline V lookup: CDR1 MDHEN, CDR2 SYDVKM. CDR3 amino acids: CASSFPSGSAGELFF. DNA of the CDR3: TGTGCCAGCAGTTTTCCTAGCGGGAGCGCCGGGGAGCTGTTTTTT.

The chain joins TRBV9 to TRBJ2-7; no clear D. There are 14 residues in the CDR3. V shed 2 bases and J shed 0 bases, with 9 bases lying between them. Per germline, CDR1 SGDLS and CDR2 YYNGEE. The CDR3 DNA reads TGTGCCAGCAGCGTGGAGAGTTTCTCCTACGAGCAGTACTTC. Translated, it gives CASSVESFSYEQYF.

This clonotype has only a few counts. The rearrangement uses TRBV12-3 or TRBV12-4 and TRBJ1-4; 10 bases agree with TRBD1. Trimming cost V 5 bases and J 3 bases; bases outside gene matches: 6. This CDR3 contains 16 residues. This CDR3 is CASSVGQGVPNEKLFF. The CDR3 nucleotides read TGTGCCAGCAGTGTAGGACAGGGGGTGCCTAATGAAAAACTGTTTTTT.

This clonotype was found many times. The chain uses TRBV7-6 and TRBJ2-1; 12 bases align to TRBD2. With V trimmed by 4 bases and J by 7 bases, 8 bases remained unmatched. CDR1 is SGHVS, CDR2 FNYEAQ, per germline. This CDR3 region has 16 residues. The CDR3 DNA follows: TGTGCCAGCAGCTCGCCTAGCGGGAGGGTCGGGAATGAGCAGTTCTTC. Translated, it gives CASSSPSGRVGNEQFF.

There are many counts of this clonotype. The genes are TRBV7-9 and TRBJ2-1, with 9 positions matching TRBD2. The CDR3 runs 16 residues. Germline V gives CDR1 SEHNR, CDR2 FQNEAQ (reference sequence). The ends lost 0 bases at V and 7 bases at J; junction bases unmatched: 7. The DNA for the CDR3 is TGTGCCAGCAGCTTAGCGCCCCTAGCGGGAACGAATGAGCAGTTCTTC. It specifies CASSLAPLAGTNEQFF. Full variable domain (rest looked up from reference TRBV7-9 and TRBJ2-1): DTGVSQNPRHKITKRGQNVTFRCDPISEHNRLYWYRQTLGQGPEFLTYFQNEAQLEKSRLLSDRFSAERPKGSFSTLEIQRTEQGDSAMYLCASSLAPLAGTNEQFFGPGTRLTVL.

This clonotype occurred many times. V gene TRBV29-1 combines with J gene TRBJ2-7, with 11 bases identical to TRBD2. Trimming cost V 6 bases and J 4 bases; bases outside gene matches: 2. Germline V gene lookup returns CDR1 SQVTM and CDR2 ANQGSEA. The CDR3 has 12 residues. CDR3 sequence: CSVSSGGYEQYF. CDR3 in DNA: TGCAGCGTATCTAGCGGGGGGTACGAGCAGTACTTC.

In its sample, this clonotype was seen many times. The rearrangement joins TRBV10-2 to TRBJ2-7; 8 positions agree with TRBD1. Germline CDR1 and CDR2: WSHSY and SAAADI. The J segment lost 3 bases and the V segment lost 2 bases, leaving 3 bases of the junction unmatched. There are 14 residues in the CDR3. CDR3 region: CASSEPGTGYEQYF. The CDR3 DNA sequence: TGCGCCAGCAGTGAGCCCGGGACAGGCTACGAGCAGTACTTC.

The CDR3 nucleotides are TGTGCCAGCAGCCAGGTAGGGACGACTGGAAACACCATATATTTT. It encodes CASSQVGTTGNTIYF. The chain combines TRBV3-1 with TRBJ1-3; D possibly corresponds to TRBD1 (5 bases). Deletions cut 3 bases from V and 2 bases from J, with 11 bases between. CDR3 size: 15 residues. Per the germline V gene, CDR1 is LGHDT and CDR2 is YNNKEL (reference sequence). The whole variable domain, remainder taken from reference TRBV3-1 and TRBJ1-3, is DTAVSQTPKYLVTQMGNDKSIKCEQNLGHDTMYWYKQDSKKFLKIMFSYNNKELIINETVPNRFSPKSPDKAHLNLHINSLELGDSAVYFCASSQVGTTGNTIYFGEGSWLTVV.

In this sample, this clonotype turned up many times. The chain recombines TRBV12-3 or TRBV12-4 with TRBJ2-1; no definite D call. The CDR3 spans 12 residues. The V end was cut by 3 bases, the J end by 7 bases, with 7 bases between. As DNA, the CDR3 is TGTGCCAGCAGTTTCCCGGGTAATGAGCAGTTCTTC. Protein: CASSFPGNEQFF.

This clonotype was recorded many times. The rearrangement links TRBV27 to TRBJ2-3, with a tentative D call TRBD2 (5 bases). The germline V gene has CDR1 MNHEY and CDR2 SMNVEV (reference sequence). Trimming stripped 3 bases from V and 0 bases from J, with 10 bases between. CDR3 length equals 15 residues. The CDR3 region is CASSFRESSTDTQYF. CDR3 DNA sequence: TGTGCCAGCAGTTTCCGGGAATCAAGCACAGATACGCAGTATTTT.